Detailed here is one T cell receptor beta chain. This clone occurred once. There is no known antigen for this receptor. Base quality data are lacking; no much larger clone is found one base away. The donors belonged to the validation cohort of over a hundred subjects, which was separate from the 666-subject first cohort. This specimen belongs to a study of cytomegalovirus exposure and HLA in healthy donors (dated by TCRdb to the late 2010s). About the study as a whole: According to a later analysis, one platform produced both the roughly 130 validation repertoires and the 666 repertoires of the first cohort. The study aimed to test whether cataloging public T cell receptors could reveal signatures of past pathogen exposure. Along with the approximately 600-subject first cohort, a separate validation cohort of around 120 different subjects was used. To predict cytomegalovirus infection status, the study brought together high-throughput TCR immunosequencing, statistical association of individual TCRs with disease status, and machine learning.

Libraries were built with the immunoSEQ multiplex PCR assay. For the original study's pipeline: A statistical classification framework was built to diagnose cytomegalovirus status from the catalog of TCR beta chain sequences. In its TCRdb copy, this immuneACCESS table keeps in-frame sequences only and misses some clones. Where compared with another copy, unresolved V genes explain less than half of these, and the others have no known cause. That table gives V, J and clone size, and the DNA gave D and trimming. This sample lists 100,000 to 150,000 clones; about nine tenths were detected once. Clones ranked in the top ten supply roughly 2% of the sample. V was cut back by 5 bases and J by 5 bases, leaving a gap of 14 bases between them. The CDR3 runs 13 amino acids, cysteine and phenylalanine included. Only the CDR3 DNA is retained, 39 bases long and in frame from the first base. The germline V gene provides CDR1 SGHDT and CDR2 YYEEEE.

What the authors observed across the whole study: A total of 150 to 200 TCR beta chains were listed by the study as associated with cytomegalovirus. Most TCR sequences were seen in very few donors, while some public TCRs were found in many individuals. The classifier was reported to diagnose cytomegalovirus status with high specificity and sensitivity in both the original and validation cohorts. A later analysis found that TCRs clustered in the first cohort also tended to co-occur in the 110 or so validation repertoires, with approximately 95% of cluster scores above 0. The validation cohort had no HLA typing available for a later analysis, so co-occurrence within that cohort was assessed over all 130 or so repertoires. It was suggested by the authors that the approach could potentially be generalized to other disease states and immunological phenotypes. Three of the identified cytomegalovirus-associated TCR beta chains were confirmed in vitro to be specific for cytomegalovirus antigens.

The receptor's source is a woman aged 18-29 years in good health and CMV-seronegative. The sample consisted of PBMCs. The chain is encoded by TRBV5-6 joined to TRBJ2-7, with TRBD2 as a weak D call on 7 bases. At the DNA level, the sequence is TGTGCCAGCAGAGGGGGGGGCATCAACGAGCAGTACTTC. It encodes CASRGGGINEQYF.